The clone carrying this T cell receptor (beta chain) was seen more than once but under ten times. What it binds is not known. Trimming stripped 3 bases from V and 0 bases from J, with 9 bases between. The CDR3 is 15 amino acids. The source of the sample is a study of T-cell memory formation after mild COVID-19. General study findings and limits: Clones shrinking from day 15 to 85 showed even CD4/CD8 mixes; later expanders tilted CD4+.

One entry per CDR3 protein, called by TCRdb with MiXCR from the 5' RACE reads. This sample has around 470,000 distinct CDR3 sequences, with roughly 20% found just once. Sequences were obtained from PBMCs or a T cell subset sorted from them (not recorded which). This clonotype was sampled from an adult woman who had mild COVID-19 (a few samples of this study predate the infection). Cell type and time point are not known. This sequence joins TRBV12-3 or TRBV12-4 and TRBJ1-3, with TRBD1 as a possible D gene (5 bases). The CDR3 loop is CASSFQGVSGNTIYF. The DNA for the CDR3 is TGTGCCAGCAGTTTTCAGGGCGTCTCTGGAAACACCATATATTTT.